In this sample, the clone carrying this T cell receptor (beta chain) turned up a few times. What it recognizes is unknown. A J-beta primer mix and a sample-barcoded 5' primer were used in a second PCR of roughly 6 to 11 cycles. TCRdb reprocessed the 5' RACE reads via MiXCR and lists one record per CDR3 protein. The sample records approximately 1,000,000 distinct CDR3 sequences, 40% to 45% being singletons. This CDR3 is built from 16 residues. Germline V CDR1 and CDR2: LGHDT, YNNKEL (reference sequence). Deletions cut 0 bases from V and 3 bases from J, with 15 bases between. The data derive from a study of blood T cells in healthy people across ages. Overall study results and limits: Reliance upon unsorted PBMCs precluded definitive naive versus antigen-experienced comparison. In older individuals, TCR beta diversity per million T cells was lower, falling roughly linearly with age. Naive T cell percentage strongly correlated with TCR beta diversity. Among long-lived donors, naive CD4+ cells were more numerous and diversity higher than in aged donors.

The rearrangement joins TRBV3-1 to TRBJ2-7; D perhaps matches TRBD1 (5 bases). Sequenced: blood. The receptor was isolated from a woman aged 60-75 years in good health. CDR3 sequence (DNA): TGTGCCAGCAGCCAAGATCCCCGACAGATCCACTACGAGCAGTACTTC. Translation gives CASSQDPRQIHYEQYF.